The 8 T cell receptor beta chains presented below share a single source sample, sequenced in a study of CD8 T cells in Susac syndrome. RNA totalling roughly 0.45 to 1 ug underwent reverse transcription with random hexamers. TCRdb fed the immunoSEQ multiplex PCR reads into MiXCR, producing one record per CDR3 protein. The profile covers some 260,000 distinct CDR3 sequences, with about 85% appearing a single time and approximately 0.11% taken by the ten largest. The source material was CD8+ T cells from PBMCs. Receptors were obtained from a human donor with multiple sclerosis.

The chain couples TRBV3-1 to TRBJ2-7, with 11 bases fitting TRBD2. V gave up 3 bases and J gave up 4 bases; unmatched junction bases: 5. Germline CDR1 reads LGHDT; CDR2 reads YNNKEL (reference sequence). The CDR3 contains 15 residues. CDR3: CASSHPGLADYEQYF. In nucleotides, the CDR3 is TGTGCCAGCAGCCACCCGGGACTAGCGGATTACGAGCAGTACTTC.

The V call is TRBV27, the J call TRBJ2-1; D is unresolved. Trimming cost V 5 bases and J 5 bases, with 4 bases left between them. Germline V lookup: CDR1 MNHEY, CDR2 SMNVEV (reference sequence). The CDR3 covers 11 residues. The CDR3, as DNA: TGTGCCAGCAGTCAAAACAATGAGCAGTTCTTC. Amino acid sequence: CASSQNNEQFF.

The chain has TRBV27 and TRBJ1-4, with D perhaps TRBD1 (6 bases). Germline V gene lookup returns CDR1 MNHEY and CDR2 SMNVEV (reference sequence). The CDR3 consists of 14 residues. The V gene lost 5 bases and the J gene lost 7 bases, with 14 bases spanning the gap. The chain's CDR3 is CASSLRGRGEKLFF. In DNA form, the CDR3 reads TGTGCCAGCAGTCTCAGGGGTAGGGGTGAAAAACTGTTTTTT. Drawing the rest from reference TRBV27 and TRBJ1-4, the complete variable domain is EAQVTQNPRYLITVTGKKLTVTCSQNMNHEYMSWYRQDPGLGLRQIYYSMNVEVTDKGDVPEGYKVSRKEKRNFPLILESPSPNQTSLYFCASSLRGRGEKLFFGSGTQLSVL.

The chain employs TRBV6-1 and TRBJ2-3; D gene ambiguous. The V end was cut by 8 bases, the J end by 3 bases, with 9 bases between. CDR1 and CDR2 from the germline V gene are MNHNS and SASEGT. This CDR3 is 12 amino acids long. The CDR3 DNA sequence: TGTGCCAGCTACACAGTAACAGATACGCAGTATTTT. This translates into CASYTVTDTQYF.

The chain carries TRBV15 and TRBJ2-3; no definite D call. CDR1 is LNHNV, CDR2 YYDKDF, per germline (reference sequence). This CDR3 region has 16 residues. Trimming stripped 1 base from V and 2 bases from J, with 13 bases between. Here the CDR3 reads CATSRVTLTPTDTQYF. The CDR3 DNA sequence: TGTGCCACCAGCAGAGTTACCCTGACCCCCACAGATACGCAGTATTTT.

The chain has TRBV28 and TRBJ2-7; D may be TRBD1 (5 bases). Deletions cut 6 bases from V and 7 bases from J, with 13 bases between. Germline V gene sequence: CDR1 MDHEN, CDR2 SYDVKM. The CDR3 runs to 12 residues. The CDR3 loop reads CASRNPPGEQYF. DNA of the CDR3: TGTGCCAGCAGAAATCCCCCAGGGGAGCAGTACTTC.

This rearrangement joins TRBV7-9 to TRBJ1-1; D not resolved. The CDR3 is 14 residues long. V was pared by 0 bases and J by 7 bases, with 12 bases between. Germline assignment: CDR1 SEHNR and CDR2 FQNEAQ (reference sequence). CDR3 in amino acids: CASSLATGVREAFF. CDR3 coding DNA: TGTGCCAGCAGCTTAGCGACTGGGGTCCGTGAAGCTTTCTTT.

The gene calls are TRBV7-9 and TRBJ2-7; a weak D match, TRBD1 (5 bases). Trimming shortened V by 5 bases and J by 2 bases, and 10 bases separated the two germline ends. The CDR3 extends over 13 amino acids. Germline V gene sequence: CDR1 SEHNR, CDR2 FQNEAQ (reference sequence). The CDR3 is CASSPTGTYEQYF. Written as DNA, the CDR3 is TGTGCCAGCAGCCCTACAGGAACCTACGAGCAGTACTTC.